This TCR beta chain derives from a study of T cells after yellow fever vaccination. This clonotype was picked up many times. The CDR3 runs to 17 residues. Deletions cut 1 base from V and 2 bases from J, with 18 bases between. The germline CDR1 and CDR2 sequences are MNHEY and SVGAGI. TCRdb analysed the 5' RACE reads with MiXCR anew, one entry per CDR3 protein. The sample carries 70,000 or so distinct CDR3 sequences, around 7.1% recorded once. This TCR was recovered from a man between 18 and 29 years old who received the YFV17D yellow fever vaccine. The chain combines TRBV6-5 with TRBJ2-7, with D perhaps assigned TRBD1 or TRBD2 (6 bases each). Specimen: CD8+ T cells sorted from PBMCs, collected approximately 11 days after the first yellow fever vaccination. CDR3 sequence (DNA): TGTGCCAGCAGTTACTTGGGGCCGACGGGGGCACCCTACGAGCAGTACTTC. Encoded protein: CASSYLGPTGAPYEQYF.